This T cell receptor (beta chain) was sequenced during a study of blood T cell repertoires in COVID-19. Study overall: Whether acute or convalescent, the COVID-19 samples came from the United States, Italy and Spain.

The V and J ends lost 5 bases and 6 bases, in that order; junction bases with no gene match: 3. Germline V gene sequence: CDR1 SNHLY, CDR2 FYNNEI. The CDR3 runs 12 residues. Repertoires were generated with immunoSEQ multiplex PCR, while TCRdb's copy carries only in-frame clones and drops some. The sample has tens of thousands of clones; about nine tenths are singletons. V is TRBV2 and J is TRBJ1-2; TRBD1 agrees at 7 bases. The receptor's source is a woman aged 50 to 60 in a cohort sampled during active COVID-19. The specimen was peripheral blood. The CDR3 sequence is CASSPQGNGYTF. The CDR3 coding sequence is TGTGCCAGCAGTCCACAGGGGAATGGCTACACCTTC.